Listed here are 19 T cell receptor beta chains from one sample, sequenced in a study of CD8 T cells in Susac syndrome. Reverse transcription of about 0.45 to 1 ug RNA was performed with random hexamers. TCRdb called the immunoSEQ multiplex PCR reads again in MiXCR, with one record for every CDR3 protein. This sample has roughly 140,000 distinct CDR3 sequences, with over 85% found just once. The sequenced sample consisted of CD8+ T cells from PBMCs. The receptor source for this set is a human donor in good health.

The chain uses TRBV4-1 and TRBJ2-7, with D hard to call. The CDR3 extends over 13 amino acids. The V gene's germline CDR1 is MGHRA and CDR2 YSYEKL. V was trimmed by 3 bases and J by 0 bases, leaving 6 bases between them. The chain's CDR3 is CASSHGSSYEQYF. CDR3 bases: TGCGCCAGCAGCCATGGTTCCTCCTACGAGCAGTACTTC.

In nucleotides, the CDR3 is TGTGCCAGCAGTGATCCGGGACTAGATAGAAACAATGAGCAGTTCTTC. It codes for CASSDPGLDRNNEQFF. The genes are TRBV2 and TRBJ2-1; 8 bases are a match to TRBD2. J was trimmed by 5 bases and V by 3 bases; bases with no gene match: 9. Germline CDR1 is SNHLY and CDR2 is FYNNEI. CDR3 size: 16 residues.

This clonotype was observed a single time. This sequence joins TRBV6-2 or TRBV6-3 and TRBJ2-5; 7 positions match TRBD1. Germline V gives CDR1 MNHEY, CDR2 SVGEGT. The length of the CDR3 is 14 residues. V lost 5 bases, J lost 5 bases, and 8 bases stayed unmatched. In DNA form, the CDR3 reads TGTGCCAGCAGTCCAACAGGGGTGGGGGAGACCCAGTACTTC. Translating gives CASSPTGVGETQYF.

The V call is TRBV6-2 or TRBV6-3, the J call TRBJ2-1; D is ambiguous. The CDR3 length is 15 residues. Germline assignment: CDR1 MNHEY and CDR2 SVGEGT. The V end was cut by 3 bases, the J end by 5 bases, with 14 bases between. CDR3 bases: TGTGCCAGCAGTTATTCGCGAACAGCCAACAATGAGCAGTTCTTC. It yields the protein CASSYSRTANNEQFF.

This chain joins TRBV4-3 and TRBJ2-1; D not resolved. This CDR3 contains 17 residues. V lost 0 bases and J lost 0, with 12 bases in between. From germline, CDR1 is LGHNA and CDR2 YSLEER. The CDR3 DNA reads as TGCGCCAGCAGCCAAGAAATGATCGGGTTCTCCTACAATGAGCAGTTCTTC. It is translated as CASSQEMIGFSYNEQFF.

The rearrangement uses TRBV20-1 and TRBJ2-1; 11 bases are a match to TRBD2. V shed 5 bases and J 6 bases; nucleotides not matched to a gene: 12. The CDR3 has 16 residues. Germline assignment: CDR1 DFQATT and CDR2 SNEGSKA (reference sequence). CDR3 in amino acids: CSARIPTSGAPNEQFF. DNA of the CDR3: TGCAGTGCTCGAATCCCGACTAGCGGGGCACCCAATGAGCAGTTCTTC.

The chain has TRBV4-3 and TRBJ2-7; weak D call: TRBD2 (5 bases). V was shortened by 0 bases and J by 7 bases, with 16 bases between the two germline ends. Germline-derived CDR1 and CDR2 are LGHNA and YSLEER. The CDR3 loop spans 15 amino acids. CDR3 amino acids: CASSQERSPPGEQYF. Written as DNA, the CDR3 is TGCGCCAGCAGCCAAGAGAGGAGCCCTCCGGGGGAGCAGTACTTC.

The chain uses TRBV20-1 and TRBJ2-7; 9 bases map to TRBD2. Per germline, CDR1 DFQATT and CDR2 SNEGSKA (reference sequence). The ends lost 1 base at V and 3 bases at J; junction bases unmatched: 7. The CDR3 is made up of 15 amino acids. The CDR3 bases are TGCAGTGCTAGAGCTATAGCGGGAGCCCACTACGAGCAGTACTTC. It specifies CSARAIAGAHYEQYF.

The chain recombines TRBV19 with TRBJ2-1; no reliable D call. This CDR3 comprises 13 residues. Per germline, CDR1 LNHDA and CDR2 SQIVND (reference sequence). The V and J ends lost 7 bases and 4 bases respectively, with 11 bases between them. The CDR3 sequence is CASTLSGYNEQFF. The CDR3 nucleotides are TGTGCCAGTACCTTGAGTGGGTACAATGAGCAGTTCTTC.

The rearrangement links TRBV2 to TRBJ2-1, with 10 nucleotides matching TRBD2. The CDR3 runs 13 residues. With V trimmed by 4 bases and J by 6 bases, 0 bases remained unmatched. The V gene's germline CDR1 is SNHLY and CDR2 FYNNEI. The CDR3 sequence is CASSGTSGNEQFF. CDR3 coding DNA: TGTGCCAGCAGTGGGACTAGCGGCAATGAGCAGTTCTTC.

This rearrangement joins TRBV20-1 to TRBJ2-6; TRBD2 agrees at 10 bases. Per germline, CDR1 DFQATT and CDR2 SNEGSKA (reference sequence). The CDR3 is made up of 15 amino acids. After removal of 0 bases from V and 15 bases from J, the junction contained 11 bases not matched to a gene. The DNA of the CDR3 is TGCAGTGCTAGAGACCTGACTAGCGGGTGGCCGGACCTGACTTTC. Its translation is CSARDLTSGWPDLTF.

The chain joins TRBV9 to TRBJ1-4; no definite D call. The V and J ends lost 0 bases and 5 bases respectively, with 5 bases between them. The germline CDR1 and CDR2 sequences are SGDLS and YYNGEE. This CDR3 spans 13 amino acids. The CDR3 nucleotides are TGTGCCAGCAGCGTAGCTCAGAATGAAAAACTGTTTTTT. As protein: CASSVAQNEKLFF.

This clonotype was counted a single time. The chain links TRBV7-2 to TRBJ2-3, with D tentatively TRBD2 (8 bases). This CDR3 has 16 residues. From germline, CDR1 is SGHTA and CDR2 FQGNSA. V lost 7 bases to trimming and J lost 5 bases, with 22 bases between them. CDR3 in DNA: TGTGCCAGCACCCAATCGGGGGGGGACAGAGGAGATACGCAGTATTTT. Amino acid sequence: CASTQSGGDRGDTQYF. Full variable domain (rest looked up from reference TRBV7-2 and TRBJ2-3): GAGVSQSPSNKVTEKGKDVELRCDPISGHTALYWYRQSLGQGLEFLIYFQGNSAPDKSGLPSDRFSAERTGGSVSTLTIQRTQQEDSAVYLCASTQSGGDRGDTQYFGPGTRLTVL.

This chain connects TRBV27 to TRBJ2-7; D uncertain. Per the germline V gene, CDR1 is MNHEY and CDR2 is SMNVEV (reference sequence). The CDR3 runs to 11 residues. Deletions cut 4 bases from V and 3 bases from J, with 4 bases between. The CDR3 nucleotides are TGTGCCAGCAGTTCCAACTACGAGCAGTACTTC. Its translation is CASSSNYEQYF.

The genes are TRBV4-2 and TRBJ2-7; D is uncertain. V gave up 0 bases and J gave up 1 base, with 7 bases separating them. This CDR3 has 14 residues. Germline CDR1 reads LGHNA; CDR2 reads YNFKEQ. This CDR3 reads CASSQEKSSYEQYF. Here the CDR3 DNA reads TGTGCCAGCAGCCAAGAAAAGTCTTCCTACGAGCAGTACTTC.

This clonotype was seen once. This chain connects TRBV27 to TRBJ2-3; D gene uncertain. The V gene lost 3 bases and the J gene lost 4 bases, with 11 bases spanning the gap. The CDR3 loop spans 14 amino acids. The germline CDR1 and CDR2 sequences are MNHEY and SMNVEV (reference sequence). This CDR3 reads CASSFLPMADTQYF. In nucleotides, the CDR3 is TGTGCCAGCAGTTTCCTTCCGATGGCAGATACGCAGTATTTT.

The V gene is TRBV2, the J gene TRBJ2-7; 8 bases are a match to TRBD2. V lost 3 bases, J lost 4 bases, and 11 bases stayed unmatched. CDR3 length: 16 amino acids. The germline gives CDR1 SNHLY, CDR2 FYNNEI. CDR3 sequence: CASSDAKSGRWYEQYF. The CDR3 nucleotides read TGTGCCAGCAGTGACGCTAAGAGCGGGAGATGGTACGAGCAGTACTTC.

The genes are TRBV30 and TRBJ2-1; no clear D gene. Trimming removed 0 bases at V and 10 bases at J, with 10 bases between. The CDR3 is 12 residues long. Germline V gives CDR1 GTSNPN, CDR2 SVGIG (reference sequence). The CDR3 nucleotides are TGTGCCTGGAGTGTACCCAGCGTGGAGCAGTTCTTC. This encodes CAWSVPSVEQFF.

V usage is TRBV3-1 and J usage is TRBJ1-2; no reliable D call. The V end lost 5 bases, the J end lost 8 bases, and 18 bases lay between the germline ends. Germline values: CDR1 LGHDT, CDR2 YNNKEL (reference sequence). The CDR3 has 14 residues. Here the CDR3 reads CASSSYPRELGYTF. The DNA of the CDR3 is TGTGCCAGCAGCTCTTACCCCCGGGAACTGGGCTACACCTTC.